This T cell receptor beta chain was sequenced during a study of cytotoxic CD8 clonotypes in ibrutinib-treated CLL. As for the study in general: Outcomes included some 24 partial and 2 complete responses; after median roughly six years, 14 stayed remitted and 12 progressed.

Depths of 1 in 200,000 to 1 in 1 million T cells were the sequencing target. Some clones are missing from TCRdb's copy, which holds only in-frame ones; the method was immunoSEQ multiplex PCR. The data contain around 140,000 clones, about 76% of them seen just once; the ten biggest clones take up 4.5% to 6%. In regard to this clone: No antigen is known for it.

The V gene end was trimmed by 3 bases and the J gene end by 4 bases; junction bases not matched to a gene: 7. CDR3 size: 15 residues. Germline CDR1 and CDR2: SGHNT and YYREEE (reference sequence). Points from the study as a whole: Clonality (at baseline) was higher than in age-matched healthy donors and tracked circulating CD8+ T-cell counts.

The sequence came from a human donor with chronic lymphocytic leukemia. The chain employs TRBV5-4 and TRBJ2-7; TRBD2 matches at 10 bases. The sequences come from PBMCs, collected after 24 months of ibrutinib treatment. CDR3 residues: CASSYSAGGLYEQYF. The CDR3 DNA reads TGTGCCAGCAGCTACTCAGCGGGAGGGCTTTACGAGCAGTACTTC.